The T cell receptor beta chain under discussion was sequenced for a study of lymphopenia after photon versus proton radiotherapy (dated by TCRdb to between 2018 and 2020). A note on the overall study: Photon and proton radiation therapy were compared by the study for their immunological effects in patients with gastrointestinal tumors who developed high-grade lymphopenia. The cohort comprised 20 patients with gastrointestinal tumors who received either photon or proton therapy and then developed lymphopenia. The study aimed to characterize how the two radiation modalities differ in their impact on the immune system.

Overall study outcomes, separate from this receptor: After the lymphocyte count nadir, oligoclonal expansion, especially of CD8+ Temra cells, was observed in photon-treated repertoires, and the drop in diversity was driven by this expansion. Across the cohort, a larger post-nadir drop in TCR diversity was inversely correlated with overall survival time among patients who died. The survival association was assessed only in patients who died, and better survival with proton therapy was presented by the authors as a possibility rather than a demonstrated result. Relative stability during treatment was observed in proton-treated patients, whereas loss of naive T cells and TCR diversity and gain of effector/memory populations were observed in photon-treated patients.

For this clone: What antigen it recognizes has not been identified. No base quality information exists; no much larger clone differs at one position.

The method behind the library was the immunoSEQ multiplex PCR assay. T cell repertoires were profiled with deep sequencing of rearranged TCR beta loci together with multiparametric flow cytometry. The source is immuneACCESS, and TCRdb retained only in-frame sequences with V and J called. Part of the clones is not carried over; for the studies checked, unresolved V genes explain less than half of this, and the remainder is unexplained. This sample has 60,000 to 75,000 clones in its table, and about nine tenths of those were observed once. The ten largest clonotypes hold over 10% of the sample. Deletion took 4 bases off V and 4 bases off J, with a span of 11 bases between the germline ends. The germline V gene encodes CDR1 SGHTA and CDR2 FQGNSA. There are 14 amino acids in the CDR3, from cysteine to phenylalanine inclusive. Solely the CDR3 DNA is kept, with 42 bases framed from the first base.

Sequenced material: peripheral blood, taken from a patient treated with proton-based radiotherapy. The sequence links TRBV7-2 to TRBJ1-5, with TRBD1 tentatively as D gene (6 bases match). This receptor was obtained from an elderly man with esophageal cancer. The CDR3 region reads CASSSRGGNQPQHF. At the DNA level, the sequence is TGTGCCAGCAGCTCAAGGGGGGGGAATCAGCCCCAGCATTTT.